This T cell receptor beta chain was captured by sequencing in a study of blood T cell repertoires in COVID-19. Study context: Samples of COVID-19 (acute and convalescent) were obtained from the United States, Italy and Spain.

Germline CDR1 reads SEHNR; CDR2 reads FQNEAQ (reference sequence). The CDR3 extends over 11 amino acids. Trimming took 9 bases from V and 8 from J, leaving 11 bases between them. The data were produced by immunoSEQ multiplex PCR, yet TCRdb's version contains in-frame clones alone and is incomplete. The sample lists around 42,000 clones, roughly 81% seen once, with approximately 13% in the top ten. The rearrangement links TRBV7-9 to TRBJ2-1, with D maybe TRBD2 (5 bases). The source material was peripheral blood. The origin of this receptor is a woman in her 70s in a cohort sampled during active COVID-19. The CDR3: CASLILDEQFF. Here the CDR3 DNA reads TGTGCCAGTCTCATACTAGATGAGCAGTTCTTC.